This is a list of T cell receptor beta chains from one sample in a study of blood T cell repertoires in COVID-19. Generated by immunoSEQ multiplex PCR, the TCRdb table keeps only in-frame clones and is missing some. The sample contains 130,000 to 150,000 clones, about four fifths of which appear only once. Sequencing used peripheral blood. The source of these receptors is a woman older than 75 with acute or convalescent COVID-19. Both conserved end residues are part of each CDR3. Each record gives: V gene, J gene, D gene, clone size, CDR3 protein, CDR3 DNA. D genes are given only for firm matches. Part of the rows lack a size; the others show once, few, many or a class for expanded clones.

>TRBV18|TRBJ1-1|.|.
CASSPSRRDTEAFF
TGTGCCAGCTCACCATCGCGGCGGGACACTGAAGCTTTCTTT
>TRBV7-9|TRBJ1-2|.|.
CASRLPTGTAHAHGYTF
TGTGCCAGCAGGCTTCCGACGGGAACGGCACACGCACATGGCTACACCTTC
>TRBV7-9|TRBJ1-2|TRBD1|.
CASSPTDRLNYGYTF
TGTGCCAGCAGCCCGACGGACAGGCTTAACTATGGCTACACCTTC
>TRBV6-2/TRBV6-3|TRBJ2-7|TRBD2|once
CASSRGTSASYEQYF
TGTGCCAGCAGTCGGGGGACTAGCGCGTCATACGAGCAGTACTTC
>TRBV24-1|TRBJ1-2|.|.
CATSDTGQRYGYTF
TGTGCCACCAGTGACACTGGACAGCGCTATGGCTACACCTTC
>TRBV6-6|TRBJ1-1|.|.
CASSSPGLLNTEAFF
TGTGCCAGCAGTTCCCCAGGACTACTGAACACTGAAGCTTTCTTT
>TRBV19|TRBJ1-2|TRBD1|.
CASIPDRAKGGYTF
TGTGCCAGTATTCCGGACAGGGCCAAAGGTGGCTACACCTTC
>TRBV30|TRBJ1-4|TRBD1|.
CAWSVRIWRTGATTNEKLFF
TGTGCCTGGAGTGTACGTATATGGAGGACAGGAGCCACAACTAATGAAAAACTGTTTTTT
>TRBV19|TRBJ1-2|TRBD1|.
CASSMKGAQDGYTF
TGTGCCAGTAGTATGAAGGGGGCGCAGGATGGCTACACCTTC
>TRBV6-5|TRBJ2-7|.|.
CASRPKRGGGNEQYF
TGTGCCAGCAGACCCAAGAGAGGTGGAGGGAACGAGCAGTACTTC
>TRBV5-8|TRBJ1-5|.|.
CASRSFEGRRGNQPQHF
TGTGCCAGCAGGAGCTTCGAGGGAAGGAGAGGAAATCAGCCCCAGCATTTT
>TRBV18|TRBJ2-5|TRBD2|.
CASSPGGGETQYF
TGTGCCAGCTCACCCGGCGGGGGGGAGACCCAGTACTTC
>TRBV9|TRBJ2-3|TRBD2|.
CASSSSTSGGLGLYTDTQYF
TGTGCCAGCAGCTCTTCGACTAGCGGGGGTTTGGGACTTTACACAGATACGCAGTATTTT
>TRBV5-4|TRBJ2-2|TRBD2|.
CASSTGLAGGRAGELFF
TGTGCCAGCAGCACGGGACTAGCGGGGGGGCGTGCCGGGGAGCTGTTTTTT
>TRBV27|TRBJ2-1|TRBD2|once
CASTLAGGPWSEQFF
TGTGCCAGCACTCTAGCGGGGGGGCCGTGGAGTGAGCAGTTCTTC
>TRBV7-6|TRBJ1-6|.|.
CASKEQLLSPLHF
TGTGCCAGCAAGGAACAGCTCCTATCACCCCTCCACTTT
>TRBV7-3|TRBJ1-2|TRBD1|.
CASSPGTGYGYTF
TGTGCCAGCAGCCCAGGGACAGGGTATGGCTACACCTTC
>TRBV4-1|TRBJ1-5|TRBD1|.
CASRLTPGQGYQPQHF
TGCGCCAGCAGATTGACCCCGGGACAGGGATACCAGCCCCAGCATTTT
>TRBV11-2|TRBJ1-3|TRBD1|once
CASSLVFRRTGGNTIYF
TGTGCCAGCAGCTTAGTTTTTAGGCGGACAGGCGGAAACACCATATATTTT
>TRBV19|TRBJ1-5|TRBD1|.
CASSLGQDSNQPQHF
TGTGCCAGTAGCCTGGGACAGGATAGCAATCAGCCCCAGCATTTT
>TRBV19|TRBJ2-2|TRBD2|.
CASHSIGPGLAGARNTGELFF
TGTGCCAGTCATAGTATTGGCCCGGGACTAGCGGGGGCCCGGAACACCGGGGAGCTGTTTTTT
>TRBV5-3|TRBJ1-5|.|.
CARSPGQLNQPQHF
TGTGCCAGAAGCCCCGGACAGCTCAATCAGCCCCAGCATTTT
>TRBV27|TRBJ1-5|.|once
CASSLGAAQPQHF
TGTGCCAGCAGTTTGGGGGCGGCTCAGCCCCAGCATTTT
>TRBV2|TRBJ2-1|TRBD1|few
CASRDSRDNEQFF
TGTGCCAGCCGGGACAGCCGCGACAATGAGCAGTTCTTC
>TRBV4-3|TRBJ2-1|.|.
CASSQGPGGINEQFF
TGCGCCAGCAGCCAAGGGCCTGGAGGGATCAATGAGCAGTTCTTC
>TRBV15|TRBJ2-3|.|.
CATSTRGGTGTDTQYF
TGTGCCACCAGCACGAGGGGGGGGACAGGTACAGATACGCAGTATTTT